One sample yielded the 28 T cell receptor beta chains listed below, sequenced in a study of T cell repertoires in aging, cancer and after chemotherapy. Multiplex touch-down PCR with TRB-A/B primers amplified rearranged V-D-J TRB sequences. In TCRdb, the multiplex PCR reads were re-called with MiXCR into one record per CDR3 protein. The sample consists of some 2,000 distinct CDR3 sequences, 24% of them appearing once. The template was genomic DNA from peripheral blood, not RNA. The sample was blood. Receptors were obtained from a human donor with a solid tumor.

This clonotype has more than one count but fewer than ten. The V call is TRBV19, the J call TRBJ2-2; 12 bases align to TRBD2. J lost 4 bases, V lost 6 bases, and 9 bases had no gene match. Per germline, CDR1 LNHDA and CDR2 SQIVND (reference sequence). CDR3 length: 17 residues. The CDR3 DNA is TGTGCCAGTAGCCGACTAGCGGGGGTCACCGCCACCGGGGAGCTGTTTTTT. It is translated as CASSRLAGVTATGELFF.

Only a few counts were recorded for this clonotype. V and J are TRBV5-6 and TRBJ1-2; D gene uncertain. This CDR3 spans 18 amino acids. Per germline, CDR1 SGHDT and CDR2 YYEEEE. Trimming removed 0 bases from V and 4 bases from J, with 22 bases in between. The CDR3 DNA is TGTGCCAGCAGCTTGGATCTGAACGGGGTCGGGATTGGCTATGGCTACACCTTC. Its translation is CASSLDLNGVGIGYGYTF.

This clonotype is classed as large (0.1 to 1%). V gene TRBV6-1 combines with J gene TRBJ1-6; 9 positions agree with TRBD1. CDR1 and CDR2 (germline): MNHNS, SASEGT. The CDR3 totals 14 residues. V lost 8 bases and J lost 6; bases outside the gene matches: 5. The chain's CDR3 is CASQTDRGNSPLHF. The CDR3 nucleotides are TGTGCCAGCCAAACGGACAGGGGTAATTCACCCCTCCACTTT.

Concerning this clonotype itself: A read error may account for a junction end that differs from germline. The V gene is TRBV4-3, the J gene TRBJ2-7; D is undetermined. Germline loops: CDR1 LGHNA, CDR2 YSLEER. The CDR3 has 15 residues. CDR3 nucleotide sequence: TGTGCCAGCAGCCAAGATTTATCAGAATACTACGAGCAGTACTTC. This translates into CASSQDLSEYYEQYF.

V is TRBV28 and J is TRBJ1-2, with D hard to call. V was pared by 4 bases and J by 2 bases, with 2 bases between. Germline loops: CDR1 MDHEN, CDR2 SYDVKM. The CDR3 runs to 11 residues. For the CDR3, the DNA is TGTGCCAGCAGTTCCAACTATGGCTACACCTTC. This translates into CASSSNYGYTF.

In this sample, this clonotype is medium-sized (0.01 to 0.1%). The chain combines TRBV6-6 with TRBJ2-7, with a possible D match to TRBD2 (6 bases). V lost 4 bases and J lost 4, with 17 bases in between. This CDR3 has 15 amino acids. Germline-derived CDR1 and CDR2 are MNHNY and SVGAGI (reference sequence). The DNA for the CDR3 is TGTGCCAGCAGTTCACCGGGGTTGCGGGGTTACGAGCAGTACTTC. Protein sequence: CASSSPGLRGYEQYF.

This clonotype counts as medium-sized. V is TRBV5-6 and J is TRBJ2-7, with 7 bases identical to TRBD2. The trim removed 4 bases at V and 7 bases at J, leaving 20 bases unmatched. Germline V CDR1 and CDR2: SGHDT, YYEEEE. The CDR3 is made up of 17 amino acids. The CDR3: CASSRTGLVFLRGEQYF. CDR3 coding DNA: TGTGCCAGCAGCCGCACGGGCCTCGTTTTTCTGCGGGGGGAGCAGTACTTC.

The chain links TRBV6-2 or TRBV6-3 to TRBJ1-5, with D uncertain. V was clipped by 4 bases and J by 0 bases, with 10 bases between them. CDR1 MNHEY and CDR2 SVGEGT come from the germline V gene. CDR3 length equals 15 residues. The CDR3, as DNA: TGTGCCAGCAGTTCCTCGGACTCTAGCAATCAGCCCCAGCATTTT. It translates to CASSSSDSSNQPQHF.

This clonotype is judged medium-sized. The V call is TRBV11-2, the J call TRBJ1-2, with D maybe TRBD1 (6 bases). Trimming cost V 1 base and J 5 bases, with 14 bases left between them. The germline CDR1 and CDR2 sequences are SGHAT and FQNNGV. The CDR3 loop spans 15 amino acids. CDR3 sequence: CASSLAGRGGYGYTF. CDR3 nucleotides: TGTGCCAGCAGCTTAGCCGGCAGGGGAGGATATGGCTACACCTTC.

In the case of this clonotype: Given a much more abundant clone one base away, this may be a read error. CDR3 sequence (DNA): TGCAGTGCCCCGACAGGGTGGTTTTACGAGCAGTACTTC. This codes for CSAPTGWFYEQYF. This chain joins TRBV20-1 and TRBJ2-7; TRBD1 matches 7 bases. Trimming took 6 bases from V and 4 from J; bases not matched to a gene: 9. The length of the CDR3 is 13 residues. The V gene's germline CDR1 is DFQATT and CDR2 SNEGSKA (reference sequence).

The V gene is TRBV5-1, the J gene TRBJ1-3; D uncertain. The CDR3 extends over 16 amino acids. V lost 1 base to trimming and J lost 1 base, with 12 bases between them. CDR1 and CDR2 from the germline V gene are SGHRS and YFSETQ. CDR3: CASSLSPRVSGNTIYF. The CDR3 DNA follows: TGCGCCAGCAGCTTGTCTCCGAGAGTGTCTGGAAACACCATATATTTT.

The gene calls are TRBV6-5 and TRBJ1-1, with TRBD1 as a possible D gene (5 bases). This CDR3 has 15 residues. Germline V gives CDR1 MNHEY, CDR2 SVGAGI. The germline V and J ends were trimmed by 6 bases and 5 bases, with 19 bases remaining between them. CDR3: CASRQGQAGRTEAFF. The CDR3 bases are TGTGCCAGCAGGCAGGGCCAGGCGGGGAGGACTGAAGCTTTCTTT.

This rearrangement joins TRBV12-3 or TRBV12-4 to TRBJ2-4; 9 bases line up with TRBD1. Trimming cost V 7 bases and J 16 bases; bases outside gene matches: 11. The CDR3 extends over 12 amino acids. CDR3 region: CASTTDRGARYF. Here the CDR3 DNA reads TGTGCCAGCACCACAGACAGGGGGGCTCGATACTTC.

The chain is built from TRBV5-1 and TRBJ2-3; no definite D call. The germline V gene has CDR1 SGHRS and CDR2 YFSETQ. The CDR3 sequence is 16 residues long. V lost 0 bases to trimming and J lost 3 bases, with 14 bases between them. The CDR3, as DNA: TGCGCCAGCAGCTTGGCCGTGGCAGCAAATACAGATACGCAGTATTTT. Translated, it gives CASSLAVAANTDTQYF.

Only a few counts were recorded for this clonotype. CDR3 amino acids: CASSEGLAVVAGELFF. The CDR3 region has the DNA TGTGCCAGCAGTGAAGGGTTAGCGGTAGTAGCCGGGGAGCTGTTTTTT. The chain recombines TRBV6-1 with TRBJ2-2; D perhaps matches TRBD2 (6 bases). The CDR3 is 16 residues long. Germline values: CDR1 MNHNS, CDR2 SASEGT. Trimming cost V 1 base and J 6 bases, with 15 bases left between them.

This clonotype showed up just a few times. The chain couples TRBV5-4 to TRBJ2-7, with D perhaps matching TRBD1 (6 bases). The CDR3 consists of 15 residues. Looked up from germline, CDR1 is SGHNT and CDR2 is YYREEE (reference sequence). V was cut by 4 bases and J by 4 bases, with 18 bases left in between. CDR3 sequence: CASSKGTPGFYEQYF. The CDR3 DNA reads as TGTGCCAGCAGCAAGGGGACACCTGGATTTTACGAGCAGTACTTC.

The chain combines TRBV6-2 or TRBV6-3 with TRBJ2-5; D possibly corresponds to TRBD2 (5 bases). CDR1 is MNHEY, CDR2 SVGEGT, per germline. This CDR3 contains 12 residues. V shed 6 bases and J shed 6 bases, with 11 bases lying between them. CDR3 loop: CASSLLAKTQYF. The CDR3, as DNA: TGTGCCAGCAGCCTGTTAGCGAAGACCCAGTACTTC.

This clonotype was counted a few times. The V and J genes are TRBV25-1 and TRBJ1-2; D remains unclear. Germline V gives CDR1 MGHDK, CDR2 SYGVNS. Trimming took 4 bases from V and 4 from J, leaving 13 bases between them. The CDR3 spans 14 residues. The CDR3 loop is CASSGLKPPYGYTF. The DNA of the CDR3 is TGTGCCAGCAGTGGGCTTAAACCCCCCTATGGCTACACCTTC.

The sample holds a few counts of this clonotype. The chain uses TRBV7-9 and TRBJ1-6; D uncertain. V gave up 4 bases and J gave up 7 bases, with 17 bases separating them. Per the germline V gene, CDR1 is SEHNR and CDR2 is FQNEAQ (reference sequence). CDR3 size: 16 residues. The CDR3 is CASSSRNQVVNSPLHF. Here the CDR3 DNA reads TGTGCCAGCAGCTCAAGGAATCAGGTCGTGAATTCACCCCTCCACTTT.

As for this clonotype: A much larger clonotype is one base distant, so this may be a read error. A read error is likely, as this CDR3 ends without the conserved phenylalanine or tryptophan. The chain links TRBV19 to TRBJ2-7; TRBD1 matches 7 bases. V was pared by 5 bases and J by 3 bases, with 1 base of the junction left unmatched. CDR1 and CDR2 (germline): LNHDA, SQIVND (reference sequence). The CDR3 extends over 12 amino acids. CDR3 sequence (DNA): TGTGCCAGTAGTGGGACAGTCTACGAGCAGTACTAC. It codes for CASSGTVYEQYY.

This clonotype turned up a few times. The chain carries TRBV7-3 and TRBJ2-3; 15 nucleotides align to TRBD2. Trimming at V came to 1 base and at J to 4 bases, leaving 6 bases not matched to a gene. The CDR3 covers 18 residues. CDR1 is SGHTA, CDR2 FQGTGA, per germline. The CDR3 sequence: CASSLKGTSGGISDTQYF. The CDR3 nucleotides read TGTGCCAGCAGCTTAAAGGGGACTAGCGGGGGGATCTCAGATACGCAGTATTTT.

The V call is TRBV6-5, the J call TRBJ2-1; TRBD1 matches 11 bases. From germline, CDR1 is MNHEY and CDR2 SVGAGI. The CDR3 runs to 16 residues. Losses at the gene ends were 6 bases for V and 0 bases for J; bases not matched to a gene: 4. CDR3 sequence reads: CASSTGTGGSYNEQFF. The CDR3 bases are TGTGCCAGCAGCACCGGGACAGGGGGCTCCTACAATGAGCAGTTCTTC.

The V gene is TRBV20-1, the J gene TRBJ2-2; D is undetermined. Trimming removed 1 base from V and 5 bases from J, with 17 bases in between. CDR3 size: 16 residues. The germline V gene has CDR1 DFQATT and CDR2 SNEGSKA (reference sequence). CDR3 nucleotide sequence: TGCAGTGCTAGAGCGGGCTATAGGAGAAGGACCGGGGAGCTGTTTTTT. This translates into CSARAGYRRRTGELFF.

The chain couples TRBV4-1 to TRBJ2-4, with D hard to call. This CDR3 comprises 18 residues. The V and J ends lost 1 base and 0 bases respectively, with 16 bases between them. Per germline, CDR1 MGHRA and CDR2 YSYEKL. For the CDR3, the DNA is TGCGCCAGCAGCCAAGGAAGGGCGGCAGCTTTAGCCAAAAACATTCAGTACTTC. Its protein is CASSQGRAAALAKNIQYF.

By share, this clonotype ranks as large. V is TRBV5-5 and J is TRBJ1-2; weak D call: TRBD1 (5 bases). CDR1 and CDR2 (germline): SGHKS, YYEKEE (reference sequence). V was pared by 0 bases and J by 1 base, with 7 bases between. This CDR3 contains 14 residues. The CDR3 reads CASSLATVNYGYTF. The CDR3 nucleotides are TGTGCCAGCAGCTTGGCGACAGTTAACTATGGCTACACCTTC.

In this sample, this clonotype turned up a few times. The rearrangement links TRBV5-1 to TRBJ1-1; a weak D match, TRBD1 (6 bases). Germline CDR1 SGHRS, CDR2 YFSETQ. V was pared by 4 bases and J by 0 bases, with 13 bases between. CDR3 length: 15 amino acids. CDR3 sequence: CASSVKQGLNTEAFF. DNA of the CDR3: TGCGCCAGCAGCGTCAAACAGGGATTGAACACTGAAGCTTTCTTT. The full variable domain, rest sourced from reference TRBV5-1 and TRBJ1-1, is KAGVTQTPRYLIKTRGQQVTLSCSPISGHRSVSWYQQTPGQGLQFLFEYFSETQRNKGNFPGRFSGRQFSNSRSEMNVSTLELGDSALYLCASSVKQGLNTEAFFGQGTRLTVV.

This clonotype is labeled as large. This rearrangement joins TRBV7-9 to TRBJ1-2; D remains unclear. Per the germline V gene, CDR1 is SEHNR and CDR2 is FQNEAQ (reference sequence). V lost 6 bases to trimming and J lost 6 bases, with 17 bases between them. The CDR3 sequence is 14 residues long. The DNA of the CDR3 is TGTGCCAGCAGTTCGGCCAGGACTGGGGATGGCTACACCTTC. This codes for CASSSARTGDGYTF.

DNA of the CDR3: TGTGCCAGCAGCCCAAGGGGCGGGGGAAGCACAGATACGCAGTATTTT. It specifies CASSPRGGGSTDTQYF. The gene calls are TRBV7-2 and TRBJ2-3, with 7 bases fitting TRBD2. The J segment lost 0 bases and the V segment lost 5 bases, leaving 8 bases of the junction unmatched. The CDR3 has 16 amino acids. Germline assignment: CDR1 SGHTA and CDR2 FQGNSA.